The rows below give T cell receptor beta chains drawn from one sample of a study of PD-1 blockade in classical Hodgkin lymphoma. Profiling relied on immunoSEQ multiplex PCR, and the TCRdb table lists in-frame clones only, not all of them. The table has tens of thousands of clones, 90% seen once; the top ten hold more than 11%. The starting material was peripheral blood mononuclear cells (PBMCs), obtained before the fourth cycle of nivolumab. The receptors come from a human donor with classical Hodgkin lymphoma. CDR3s include the opening cysteine and the closing phenylalanine or tryptophan. A D gene is named only where the DNA matches it firmly. Clone size is given for some rows only: seen once, a few or many times, or a class if the clone is expanded.

clone_size d_call j_call v_call cdr3_aa cdr3_nt
NA NA TRBJ1-5 TRBV4-1 CASSQDYSNQPQHF TGCGCCAGCAGCCAAGATTACAGCAATCAGCCCCAGCATTTT
once TRBD1 TRBJ2-5 TRBV18 CASSPKGTGGETQYF TGTGCCAGCTCACCAAAAGGGACAGGGGGAGAGACCCAGTACTTC
NA TRBD1 TRBJ1-2 TRBV6-7 CASSLRGLGGYTF TGTGCCAGCAGTCTCAGGGGGCTAGGTGGCTACACCTTC
NA TRBD1 TRBJ1-5 TRBV25-1 CASSADRGNQPQHF TGTGCCAGCAGTGCGGACAGGGGGAATCAGCCCCAGCATTTT
NA TRBD1 TRBJ1-2 TRBV6-1 CASSEGVGTGYYGYTF TGTGCCAGCAGTGAAGGCGTAGGGACAGGGTACTATGGCTACACCTTC
NA TRBD1 TRBJ1-2 TRBV19 CASSTSLWTGGAYGYTF TGTGCCAGTAGTACCTCCCTTTGGACAGGGGGCGCCTATGGCTACACCTTC
NA TRBD1 TRBJ1-4 TRBV2 CASKVPTGRGEEKLFF TGTGCCAGCAAGGTCCCGACAGGGCGAGGGGAGGAAAAACTGTTTTTT
NA NA TRBJ2-3 TRBV5-4 CAGGPDTQYF TGTGCCGGTGGCCCCGATACGCAGTATTTT
NA NA TRBJ1-5 TRBV27 CASRFRGSPDHWPQHF TGTGCCAGCAGGTTTAGGGGGTCCCCTGATCATTGGCCCCAGCATTTT
NA TRBD1 TRBJ1-2 TRBV19 CASSNRGSNYGYTF TGTGCCAGTAGTAACAGGGGGTCCAACTATGGCTACACCTTC